Listed below are T cell receptor beta chains from one sample, sequenced in a study of T cell responses to AZD1222 COVID-19 vaccine. Data came from immunoSEQ multiplex PCR; TCRdb stores just in-frame clones and leaves some out. The data show approximately 150,000 clones, around nine tenths seen once. The specimen comprised peripheral blood, sampled 28 days after the second AZD1222 dose. The receptors come from an adult who received the AZD1222 COVID-19 vaccine. Both conserved end residues are part of each CDR3. The D gene is left open where the match is weak. The size entry is marked missing in some rows and otherwise reads once, few, many or a size class.

D gene: NA; J gene: TRBJ2-7; clone size: NA; V gene: TRBV7-2; CDR3 protein: CASSFTSTYEQYF; CDR3 DNA: TGTGCCAGCAGCTTTACGAGTACCTACGAGCAGTACTTC
D gene: NA; J gene: TRBJ1-2; clone size: NA; V gene: TRBV6-6; CDR3 protein: CASSPPADNGYTF; CDR3 DNA: TGTGCCAGCAGCCCCCCGGCAGACAATGGCTACACCTTC
D gene: NA; J gene: TRBJ2-7; clone size: NA; V gene: TRBV13; CDR3 protein: CASSLGQTYEQYF; CDR3 DNA: TGTGCCAGCAGCTTGGGACAAACTTACGAGCAGTACTTC
D gene: NA; J gene: TRBJ2-5; clone size: NA; V gene: TRBV5-1; CDR3 protein: CASSPGTGGEETQYF; CDR3 DNA: TGCGCCAGCAGCCCGGGGACCGGTGGGGAAGAGACCCAGTACTTC
D gene: TRBD2; J gene: TRBJ2-7; clone size: NA; V gene: TRBV7-8; CDR3 protein: CASSQMGLLATRSYEQYF; CDR3 DNA: TGTGCCAGCAGCCAAATGGGTTTACTAGCGACTAGATCCTACGAGCAGTACTTC
D gene: NA; J gene: TRBJ1-5; clone size: NA; V gene: TRBV11-2; CDR3 protein: CASSSAGSNQPQHF; CDR3 DNA: TGTGCCAGCAGCTCGGCAGGGAGCAATCAGCCCCAGCATTTT
D gene: NA; J gene: TRBJ1-3; clone size: NA; V gene: TRBV28; CDR3 protein: CASSPVPGGNTIYF; CDR3 DNA: TGTGCCAGCAGCCCGGTACCGGGTGGAAACACCATATATTTT
D gene: TRBD2; J gene: TRBJ2-3; clone size: NA; V gene: TRBV11-2; CDR3 protein: CASSLELVPSGAAGTDTQYF; CDR3 DNA: TGTGCCAGCAGCTTAGAACTGGTTCCTAGCGGGGCCGCAGGCACAGATACGCAGTATTTT
D gene: NA; J gene: TRBJ2-1; clone size: NA; V gene: TRBV3-1/TRBV3-2; CDR3 protein: CASSQDRANEQFF; CDR3 DNA: TGTGCCAGCAGCCAAGATCGAGCAAATGAGCAGTTCTTC
D gene: NA; J gene: TRBJ2-1; clone size: NA; V gene: TRBV2; CDR3 protein: CASSEFPSLVNEQFF; CDR3 DNA: TGTGCCAGCAGTGAGTTTCCTAGCTTAGTCAATGAGCAGTTCTTC
D gene: TRBD1; J gene: TRBJ2-5; clone size: NA; V gene: TRBV15; CDR3 protein: CATSRVPGQQETQYF; CDR3 DNA: TGTGCCACCAGCAGGGTCCCGGGACAGCAAGAGACCCAGTACTTC
D gene: TRBD2; J gene: TRBJ2-7; clone size: NA; V gene: TRBV11-2; CDR3 protein: CASSLDGWTSGRVSYEQYF; CDR3 DNA: TGTGCCAGCAGCTTAGATGGTTGGACTAGCGGGAGGGTCTCCTACGAGCAGTACTTC
D gene: TRBD1; J gene: TRBJ1-2; clone size: NA; V gene: TRBV5-1; CDR3 protein: CASSLDPRGGLGGYTF; CDR3 DNA: TGCGCCAGCAGCTTGGACCCCAGGGGGGGCCTTGGAGGCTACACCTTC
D gene: NA; J gene: TRBJ1-2; clone size: NA; V gene: TRBV27; CDR3 protein: CASRGSRIRGYGYTF; CDR3 DNA: TGTGCCAGCAGAGGGTCGCGGATTAGGGGCTATGGCTACACCTTC
D gene: NA; J gene: TRBJ2-7; clone size: NA; V gene: TRBV4-3; CDR3 protein: CASSQGLRAVTYEQYF; CDR3 DNA: TGCGCCAGCAGCCAAGGGCTCCGAGCGGTTACCTACGAGCAGTACTTC
D gene: TRBD1; J gene: TRBJ2-3; clone size: NA; V gene: TRBV4-3; CDR3 protein: CASSQLTRQGEDTQYF; CDR3 DNA: TGCGCCAGCAGCCAACTAACCCGACAGGGAGAAGATACGCAGTATTTT
D gene: TRBD1; J gene: TRBJ1-1; clone size: NA; V gene: TRBV11-2; CDR3 protein: CASSAGTGGPHTEAFF; CDR3 DNA: TGTGCCAGCAGCGCCGGGACAGGGGGCCCTCACACTGAAGCTTTCTTT
D gene: NA; J gene: TRBJ1-3; clone size: NA; V gene: TRBV7-2; CDR3 protein: CASSWGRGSGNTIYF; CDR3 DNA: TGTGCCAGCAGCTGGGGACGGGGCTCTGGAAACACCATATATTTT
D gene: TRBD2; J gene: TRBJ2-7; clone size: NA; V gene: TRBV5-4; CDR3 protein: CASRRERGPSYEQYF; CDR3 DNA: TGTGCCAGCAGGAGGGAGCGGGGGCCCTCCTACGAGCAGTACTTC
D gene: NA; J gene: TRBJ1-2; clone size: NA; V gene: TRBV10-3; CDR3 protein: CAISVESIGSGSHGYTF; CDR3 DNA: TGTGCCATCAGTGTAGAATCGATCGGGTCAGGGTCTCATGGCTACACCTTC
D gene: TRBD1; J gene: TRBJ1-6; clone size: once; V gene: TRBV5-5; CDR3 protein: CASSFFDRVDSPLHF; CDR3 DNA: TGTGCCAGCAGCTTTTTCGACAGGGTCGATTCACCCCTCCACTTT
D gene: TRBD2; J gene: TRBJ2-3; clone size: NA; V gene: TRBV5-6; CDR3 protein: CASSLGLAGGIASTDTQYF; CDR3 DNA: TGTGCCAGCAGCTTGGGGCTAGCGGGGGGGATTGCTAGCACAGATACGCAGTATTTT
D gene: NA; J gene: TRBJ1-2; clone size: NA; V gene: TRBV18; CDR3 protein: CASSPEGGSYGYTF; CDR3 DNA: TGTGCCAGCTCACCAGAGGGGGGGAGCTATGGCTACACCTTC
D gene: NA; J gene: TRBJ1-5; clone size: once; V gene: TRBV15; CDR3 protein: CATSRGLNQPQHF; CDR3 DNA: TGTGCCACCAGCAGGGGTTTAAATCAGCCCCAGCATTTT
D gene: NA; J gene: TRBJ2-5; clone size: NA; V gene: TRBV12-3/TRBV12-4; CDR3 protein: CASRARETQYF; CDR3 DNA: TGTGCCAGCAGAGCGAGGGAGACCCAGTACTTC
D gene: NA; J gene: TRBJ2-1; clone size: NA; V gene: TRBV25-1; CDR3 protein: CASTTEGLLYEQFF; CDR3 DNA: TGTGCCAGCACTACAGAGGGTTTACTCTATGAGCAGTTCTTC
D gene: TRBD2; J gene: TRBJ2-1; clone size: NA; V gene: TRBV7-9; CDR3 protein: CASSGSGIHEQFF; CDR3 DNA: TGTGCCAGCAGCGGTAGCGGGATCCATGAGCAGTTCTTC
D gene: NA; J gene: TRBJ1-4; clone size: NA; V gene: TRBV5-4; CDR3 protein: CASSQAENEKLFF; CDR3 DNA: TGTGCCAGCAGCCAAGCTGAAAATGAAAAACTGTTTTTT
D gene: TRBD2; J gene: TRBJ2-5; clone size: NA; V gene: TRBV15; CDR3 protein: CATSSIGLARETQYF; CDR3 DNA: TGTGCCACCAGCAGCATTGGACTAGCCCGGGAGACCCAGTACTTC
D gene: TRBD2; J gene: TRBJ2-6; clone size: NA; V gene: TRBV18; CDR3 protein: CASSPRGDGGLSGANVLTF; CDR3 DNA: TGTGCCAGCTCACCCCGGGGGGACGGGGGACTCTCTGGGGCCAACGTCCTGACTTTC
D gene: NA; J gene: TRBJ1-2; clone size: NA; V gene: TRBV7-9; CDR3 protein: CASSHSRGLRKGNYGYTF; CDR3 DNA: TGTGCCAGCAGCCATTCCCGAGGGCTTAGGAAGGGGAACTATGGCTACACCTTC
D gene: TRBD1; J gene: TRBJ1-5; clone size: NA; V gene: TRBV4-3; CDR3 protein: CASSQGTGGNQPQHF; CDR3 DNA: TGCGCCAGCAGCCAAGGGACAGGAGGTAATCAGCCCCAGCATTTT
D gene: NA; J gene: TRBJ1-4; clone size: few; V gene: TRBV4-1; CDR3 protein: CASSPKGGPNEKLFF; CDR3 DNA: TGCGCCAGCAGCCCGAAGGGAGGGCCCAATGAAAAACTGTTTTTT
D gene: NA; J gene: TRBJ1-1; clone size: NA; V gene: TRBV12-3/TRBV12-4; CDR3 protein: CASTTEFTEAFF; CDR3 DNA: TGTGCCAGCACGACAGAATTCACTGAAGCTTTCTTT
D gene: TRBD2; J gene: TRBJ2-1; clone size: NA; V gene: TRBV19; CDR3 protein: CASSVTSGISYNEQFF; CDR3 DNA: TGTGCCAGTAGTGTTACTAGCGGGATCTCCTACAATGAGCAGTTCTTC
D gene: NA; J gene: TRBJ2-7; clone size: NA; V gene: TRBV27; CDR3 protein: CASSLYRDRHEQYF; CDR3 DNA: TGTGCCAGCAGTTTATACAGGGATCGCCACGAGCAGTACTTC
D gene: NA; J gene: TRBJ2-2; clone size: NA; V gene: TRBV9; CDR3 protein: CASSASLSYTGELFF; CDR3 DNA: TGTGCCAGCAGCGCGTCCCTGAGCTACACCGGGGAGCTGTTTTTT
D gene: NA; J gene: TRBJ2-7; clone size: NA; V gene: TRBV3-1/TRBV3-2; CDR3 protein: CASNTKACDSLSSYEQYF; CDR3 DNA: TGTGCCAGCAACACAAAAGCTTGCGACTCCCTGAGCTCCTACGAGCAGTACTTC
D gene: NA; J gene: TRBJ1-4; clone size: NA; V gene: TRBV6-1; CDR3 protein: CASSELQDYEKLFF; CDR3 DNA: TGTGCCAGCAGTGAACTCCAGGATTATGAAAAACTGTTTTTT
D gene: NA; J gene: TRBJ2-5; clone size: once; V gene: TRBV7-9; CDR3 protein: CASSLVWQGMETQYF; CDR3 DNA: TGTGCCAGCAGCTTAGTATGGCAGGGTATGGAGACCCAGTACTTC
D gene: TRBD1; J gene: TRBJ1-6; clone size: NA; V gene: TRBV11-1; CDR3 protein: CASKEGQGGNSPLHF; CDR3 DNA: TGTGCCAGCAAGGAGGGACAGGGGGGAAATTCACCCCTCCACTTT
D gene: NA; J gene: TRBJ1-1; clone size: NA; V gene: TRBV7-2; CDR3 protein: CASRLRAGTEAFF; CDR3 DNA: TGTGCCAGCAGGTTGAGGGCAGGGACTGAAGCTTTCTTT